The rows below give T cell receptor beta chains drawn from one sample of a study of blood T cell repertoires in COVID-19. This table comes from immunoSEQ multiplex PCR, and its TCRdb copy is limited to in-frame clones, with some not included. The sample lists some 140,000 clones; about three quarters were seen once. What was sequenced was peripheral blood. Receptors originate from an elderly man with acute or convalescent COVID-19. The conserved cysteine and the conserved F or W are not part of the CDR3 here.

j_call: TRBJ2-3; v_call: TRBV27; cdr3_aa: ASSPTQLGSTQY
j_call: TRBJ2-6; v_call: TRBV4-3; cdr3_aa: ASSQGRYSGANVLT
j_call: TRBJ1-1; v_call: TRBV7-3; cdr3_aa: ASSLRRQVNTEAF
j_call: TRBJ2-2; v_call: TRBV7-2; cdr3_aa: ASSQGPTGQHGELF
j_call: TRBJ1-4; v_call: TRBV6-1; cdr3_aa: ASSETDRGREKLF
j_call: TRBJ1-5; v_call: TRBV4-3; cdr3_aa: ASSQDEGRGPQH
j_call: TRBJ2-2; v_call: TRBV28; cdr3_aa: ASTLPRAGPNTGELF
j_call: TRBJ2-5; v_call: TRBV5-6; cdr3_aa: ASSPQGPQETQY
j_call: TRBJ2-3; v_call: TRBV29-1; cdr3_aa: SVAGGGGTDTQY
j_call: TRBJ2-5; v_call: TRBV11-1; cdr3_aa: ASSFDRAQETQY
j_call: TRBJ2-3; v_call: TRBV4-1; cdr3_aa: ASTRGRPSGGARGTDTQY
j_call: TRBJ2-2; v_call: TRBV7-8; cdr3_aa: ASSLAGLDTGELF
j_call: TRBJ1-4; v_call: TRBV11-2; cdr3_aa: ASSLDIWRAGEKLF
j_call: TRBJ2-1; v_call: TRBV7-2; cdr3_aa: ASSFGTSGNEQF
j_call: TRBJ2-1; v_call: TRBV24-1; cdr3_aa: ATSDDRARISYNEQF
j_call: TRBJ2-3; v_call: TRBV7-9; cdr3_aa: AWTEGTDTQY